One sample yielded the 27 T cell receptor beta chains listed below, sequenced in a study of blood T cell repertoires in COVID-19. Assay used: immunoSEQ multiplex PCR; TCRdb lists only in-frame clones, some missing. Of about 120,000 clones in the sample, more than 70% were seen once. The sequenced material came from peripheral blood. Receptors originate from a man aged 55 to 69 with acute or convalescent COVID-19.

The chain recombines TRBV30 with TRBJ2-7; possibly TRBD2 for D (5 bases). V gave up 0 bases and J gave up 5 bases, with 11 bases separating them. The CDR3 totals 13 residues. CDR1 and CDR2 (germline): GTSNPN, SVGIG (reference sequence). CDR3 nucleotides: TGTGCCTGGAGTGTTAGAGGGCCCGACGAGCAGTACTTC. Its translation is CAWSVRGPDEQYF. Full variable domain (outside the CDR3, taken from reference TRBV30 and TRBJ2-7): SQTIHQWPATLVQPVGSPLSLECTVEGTSNPNLYWYRQAAGRGLQLLFYSVGIGQISSEVPQNLSASRPQDRQFILSSKKLLLSDSGFYLCAWSVRGPDEQYFGPGTRLTVT.

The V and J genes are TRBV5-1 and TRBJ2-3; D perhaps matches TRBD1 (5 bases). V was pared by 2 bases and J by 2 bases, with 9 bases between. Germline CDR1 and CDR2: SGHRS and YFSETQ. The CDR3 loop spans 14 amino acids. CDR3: CASSFDRPTDTQYF. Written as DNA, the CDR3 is TGCGCCAGCAGCTTCGACAGACCCACAGATACGCAGTATTTT.

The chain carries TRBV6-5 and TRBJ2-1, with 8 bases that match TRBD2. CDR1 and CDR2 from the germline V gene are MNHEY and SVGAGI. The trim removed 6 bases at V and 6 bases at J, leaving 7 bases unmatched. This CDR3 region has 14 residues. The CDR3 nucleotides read TGTGCCAGCAGGACCTTCACTAGCGGCAATGAGCAGTTCTTC. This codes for CASRTFTSGNEQFF.

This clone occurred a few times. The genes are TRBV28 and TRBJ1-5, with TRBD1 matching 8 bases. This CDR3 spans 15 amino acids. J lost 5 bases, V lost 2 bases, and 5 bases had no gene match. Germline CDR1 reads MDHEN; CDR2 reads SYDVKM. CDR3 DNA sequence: TGTGCCAGCAGTTTAGAGACAGGGGAGGATCAGCCCCAGCATTTT. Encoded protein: CASSLETGEDQPQHF.

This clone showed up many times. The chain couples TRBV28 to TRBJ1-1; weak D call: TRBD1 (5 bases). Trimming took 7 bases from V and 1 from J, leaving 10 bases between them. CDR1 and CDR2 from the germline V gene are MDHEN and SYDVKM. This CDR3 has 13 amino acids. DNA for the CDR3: TGTGCCAGCAACGACAGAGCGAACACTGAAGCTTTCTTT. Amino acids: CASNDRANTEAFF.

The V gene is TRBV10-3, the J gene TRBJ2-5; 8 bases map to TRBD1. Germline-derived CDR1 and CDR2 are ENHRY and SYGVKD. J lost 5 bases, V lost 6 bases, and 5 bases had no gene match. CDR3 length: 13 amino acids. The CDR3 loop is CAISPGGRETQYF. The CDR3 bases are TGTGCCATCAGCCCAGGGGGCCGGGAGACCCAGTACTTC.

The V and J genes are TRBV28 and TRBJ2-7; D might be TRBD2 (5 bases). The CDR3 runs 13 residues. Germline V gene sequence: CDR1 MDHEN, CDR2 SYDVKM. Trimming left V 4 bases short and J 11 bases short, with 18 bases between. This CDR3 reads CASSSPQDLGEYF. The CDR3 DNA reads TGTGCCAGCAGTTCCCCCCAGGACCTCGGGGAGTACTTC.

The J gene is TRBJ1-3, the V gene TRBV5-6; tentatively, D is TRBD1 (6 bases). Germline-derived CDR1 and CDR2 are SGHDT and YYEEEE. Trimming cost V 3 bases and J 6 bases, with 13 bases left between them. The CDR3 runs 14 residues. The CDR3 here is CASSSLLGANTIYF. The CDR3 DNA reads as TGTGCCAGCAGCTCCCTGTTGGGGGCAAACACCATATATTTT.

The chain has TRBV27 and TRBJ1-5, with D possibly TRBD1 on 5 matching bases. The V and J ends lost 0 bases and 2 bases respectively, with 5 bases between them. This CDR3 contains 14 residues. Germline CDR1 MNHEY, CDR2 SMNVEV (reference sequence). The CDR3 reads CASSLSTGNQPQHF. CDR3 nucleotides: TGTGCCAGCAGTTTATCGACAGGCAATCAGCCCCAGCATTTT.

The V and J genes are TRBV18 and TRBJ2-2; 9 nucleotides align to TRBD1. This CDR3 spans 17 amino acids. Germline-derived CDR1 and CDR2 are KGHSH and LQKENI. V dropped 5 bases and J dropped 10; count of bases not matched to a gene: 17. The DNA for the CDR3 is TGTGCCAGCTCAGCTCCGGGACAGGGCCGTGGAGGAGTGGAGCTGTTTTTT. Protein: CASSAPGQGRGGVELFF.

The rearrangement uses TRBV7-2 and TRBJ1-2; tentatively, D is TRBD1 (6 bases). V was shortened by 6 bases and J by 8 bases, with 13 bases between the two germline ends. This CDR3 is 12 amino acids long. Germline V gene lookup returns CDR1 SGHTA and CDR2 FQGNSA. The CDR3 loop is CASRLGGPGYTF. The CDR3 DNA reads TGTGCCAGCAGATTGGGGGGGCCCGGCTACACCTTC.

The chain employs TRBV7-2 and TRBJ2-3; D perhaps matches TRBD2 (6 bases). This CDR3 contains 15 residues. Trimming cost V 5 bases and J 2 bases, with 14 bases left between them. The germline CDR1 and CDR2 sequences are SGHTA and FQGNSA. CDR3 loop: CASSPSAGFTDTQYF. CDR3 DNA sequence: TGTGCCAGCAGCCCCTCGGCGGGGTTCACAGATACGCAGTATTTT.

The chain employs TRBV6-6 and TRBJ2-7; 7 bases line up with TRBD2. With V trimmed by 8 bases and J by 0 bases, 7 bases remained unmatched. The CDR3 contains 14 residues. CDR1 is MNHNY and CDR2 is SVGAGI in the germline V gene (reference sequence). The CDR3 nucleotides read TGTGCCAGCCGTGGGGGGGAGACCTCCTACGAGCAGTACTTC. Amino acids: CASRGGETSYEQYF.

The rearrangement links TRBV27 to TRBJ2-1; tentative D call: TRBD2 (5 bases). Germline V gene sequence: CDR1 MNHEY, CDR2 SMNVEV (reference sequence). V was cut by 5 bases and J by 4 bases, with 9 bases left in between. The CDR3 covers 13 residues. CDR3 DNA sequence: TGTGCCAGCAGTGATGGCGGGTACAATGAGCAGTTCTTC. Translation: CASSDGGYNEQFF.

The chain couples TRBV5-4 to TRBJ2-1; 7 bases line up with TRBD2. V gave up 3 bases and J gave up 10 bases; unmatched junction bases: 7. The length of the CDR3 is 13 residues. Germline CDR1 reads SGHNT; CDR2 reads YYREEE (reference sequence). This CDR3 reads CASSSAGAVEQFF. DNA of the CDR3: TGTGCCAGCAGCTCGGCGGGAGCGGTCGAGCAGTTCTTC.

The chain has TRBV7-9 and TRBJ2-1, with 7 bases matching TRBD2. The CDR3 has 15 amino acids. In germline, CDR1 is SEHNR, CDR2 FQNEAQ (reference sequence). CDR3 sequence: CVPGGLKSSYNEQFF. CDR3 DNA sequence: TGTGTGCCGGGAGGCCTGAAGAGCTCCTACAATGAGCAGTTCTTC.

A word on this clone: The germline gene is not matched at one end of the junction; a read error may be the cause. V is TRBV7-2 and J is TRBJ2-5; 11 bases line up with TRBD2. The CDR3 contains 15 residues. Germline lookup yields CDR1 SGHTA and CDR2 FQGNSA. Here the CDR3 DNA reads TGTGCCAGCAGCGTAGCGGGAGGGCCAAAAGAGACCCAGTACTTC. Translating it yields CASSVAGGPKETQYF.

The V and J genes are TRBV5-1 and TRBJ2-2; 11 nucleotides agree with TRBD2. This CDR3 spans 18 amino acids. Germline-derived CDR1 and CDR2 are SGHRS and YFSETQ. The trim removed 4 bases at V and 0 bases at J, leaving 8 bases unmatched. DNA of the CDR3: TGCGCCAGCAGCCCCGGGACTAGCGGAGCCGCGAACACCGGGGAGCTGTTTTTT. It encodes CASSPGTSGAANTGELFF. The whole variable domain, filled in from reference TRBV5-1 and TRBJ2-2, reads KAGVTQTPRYLIKTRGQQVTLSCSPISGHRSVSWYQQTPGQGLQFLFEYFSETQRNKGNFPGRFSGRQFSNSRSEMNVSTLELGDSALYLCASSPGTSGAANTGELFFGEGSRLTVL.

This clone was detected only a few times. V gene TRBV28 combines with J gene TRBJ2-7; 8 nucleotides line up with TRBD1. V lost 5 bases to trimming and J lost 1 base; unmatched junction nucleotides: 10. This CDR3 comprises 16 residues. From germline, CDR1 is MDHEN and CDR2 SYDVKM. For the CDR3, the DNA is TGTGCCAGCAGTCCTCTTCCGGACAGGGCGTCCTACGAGCAGTACTTC. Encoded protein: CASSPLPDRASYEQYF.

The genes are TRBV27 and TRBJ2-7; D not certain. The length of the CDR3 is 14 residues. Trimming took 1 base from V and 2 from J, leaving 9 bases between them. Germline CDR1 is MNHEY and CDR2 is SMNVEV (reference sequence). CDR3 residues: CASSLLGRTYEQYF. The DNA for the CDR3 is TGTGCCAGCAGTTTATTGGGCAGAACCTACGAGCAGTACTTC.

CDR3 DNA: TGCAGCGTTGAAGATAGGGGCCCATACAATGAGCAGTTCTTC. This codes for CSVEDRGPYNEQFF. This rearrangement joins TRBV29-1 to TRBJ2-1; a possible D gene is TRBD1 (5 bases). V was pared by 0 bases and J by 4 bases, with 10 bases between. CDR3 length: 14 residues. Germline loops: CDR1 SQVTM, CDR2 ANQGSEA.

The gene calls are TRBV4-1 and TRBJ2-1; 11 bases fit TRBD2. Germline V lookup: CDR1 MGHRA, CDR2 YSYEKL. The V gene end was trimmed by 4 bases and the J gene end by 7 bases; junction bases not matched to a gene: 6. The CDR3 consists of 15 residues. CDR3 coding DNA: TGCGCCAGCAGCCTGATAGCGGGAGGGGGGAATGAGCAGTTCTTC. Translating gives CASSLIAGGGNEQFF.

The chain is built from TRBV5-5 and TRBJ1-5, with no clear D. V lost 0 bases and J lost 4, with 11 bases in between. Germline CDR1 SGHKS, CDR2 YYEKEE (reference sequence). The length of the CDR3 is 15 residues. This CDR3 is CASSLEPTGNQPQHF. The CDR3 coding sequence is TGTGCCAGCAGCTTGGAACCTACCGGGAATCAGCCCCAGCATTTT.

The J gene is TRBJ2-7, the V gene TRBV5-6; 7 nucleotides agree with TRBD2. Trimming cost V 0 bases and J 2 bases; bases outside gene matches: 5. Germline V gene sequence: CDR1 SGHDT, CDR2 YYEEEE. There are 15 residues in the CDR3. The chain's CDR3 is CASSLGLAGAYEQYF. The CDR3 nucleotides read TGTGCCAGCAGCTTGGGACTAGCAGGCGCCTACGAGCAGTACTTC.

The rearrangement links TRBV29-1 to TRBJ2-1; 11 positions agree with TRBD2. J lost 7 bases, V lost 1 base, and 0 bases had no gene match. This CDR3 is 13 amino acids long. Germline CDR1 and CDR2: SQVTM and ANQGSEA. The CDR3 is CSVEGTSGNEQFF. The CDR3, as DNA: TGCAGCGTTGAAGGGACTAGCGGGAATGAGCAGTTCTTC.

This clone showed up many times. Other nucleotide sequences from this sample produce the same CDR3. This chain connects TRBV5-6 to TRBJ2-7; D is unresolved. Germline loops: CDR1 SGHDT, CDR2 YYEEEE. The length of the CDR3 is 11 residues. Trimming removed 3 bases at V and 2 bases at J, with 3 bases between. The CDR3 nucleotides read TGTGCCAGCAGCTCTGCCTACGAGCAGTACTTC. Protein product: CASSSAYEQYF.

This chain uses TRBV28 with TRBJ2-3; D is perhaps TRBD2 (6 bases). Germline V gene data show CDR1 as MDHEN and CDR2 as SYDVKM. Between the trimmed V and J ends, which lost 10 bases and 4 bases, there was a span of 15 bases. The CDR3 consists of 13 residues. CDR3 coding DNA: TGTGCCAATGCGCGCGGGATCGCAGATACGCAGTATTTT. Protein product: CANARGIADTQYF. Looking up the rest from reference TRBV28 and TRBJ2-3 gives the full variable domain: DVKVTQSSRYLVKRTGEKVFLECVQDMDHENMFWYRQDPGLGLRLIYFSYDVKMKEKGDIPEGYSVSREKKERFSLILESASTNQTSMYLCANARGIADTQYFGPGTRLTVL.